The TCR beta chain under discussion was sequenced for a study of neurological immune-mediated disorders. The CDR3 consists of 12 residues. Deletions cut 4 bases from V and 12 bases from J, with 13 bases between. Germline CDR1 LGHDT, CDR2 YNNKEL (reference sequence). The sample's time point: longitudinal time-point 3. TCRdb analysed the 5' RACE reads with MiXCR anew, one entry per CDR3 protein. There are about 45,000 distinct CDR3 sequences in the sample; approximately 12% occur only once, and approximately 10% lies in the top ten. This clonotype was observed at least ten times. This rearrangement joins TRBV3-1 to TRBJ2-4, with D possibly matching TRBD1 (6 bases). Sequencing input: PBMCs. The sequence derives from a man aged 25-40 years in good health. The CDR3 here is CASSPFGQSQYF. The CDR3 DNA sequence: TGTGCCAGCAGCCCCTTCGGACAGTCTCAGTACTTC.